This T cell receptor (beta chain) is from a study of T cell repertoires in cytomegalovirus infection. On the study more broadly: Both a matching HLA type and CMV infection were indicated by public TCR beta signatures.

The table lists this clonotype with a few counts. Its cognate antigen is unknown. TCRdb recomputed calls from the reads with MiXCR, one row per CDR3 protein. The sample shows about 260,000 distinct CDR3 sequences, 9.1% of them seen only once. Whole-study findings and limits: CMV-specific HLA-C-restricted TCR beta clonotypes dominated the ex vivo response.

Trimming removed 5 bases from V and 5 bases from J; junction bases left unmatched: 3. From germline, CDR1 is SGHDN and CDR2 FVKESK. The CDR3 runs to 15 residues. The source material was PBMCs. The receptor comes from a human donor in good health (CMV status not recorded). Some clones in this sample may be carry-over from other donors' samples. This chain links TRBV14 with TRBJ1-6; 10 positions match TRBD1. CDR3 protein: CASSAGQGNNSPLHF. The CDR3 nucleotides read TGTGCCAGCAGCGCGGGACAGGGGAATAATTCACCCCTCCACTTT. Combining the CDR3 with reference TRBV14 and TRBJ1-6 gives the whole variable domain EAGVTQFPSHSVIEKGQTVTLRCDPISGHDNLYWYRRVMGKEIKFLLHFVKESKQDESGMPNNRFLAERTGGTYSTLKVQPAELEDSGVYFCASSAGQGNNSPLHFGNGTRLTVT.